This T cell receptor (beta chain) was obtained from a study of T cells in Graves' hyperthyroidism and ophthalmopathy (dated by TCRdb to between 2019 and 2020). As for the study more broadly: Peripheral blood samples were taken at initial diagnosis, before any treatment was given. To identify TCR V-J signatures that set the groups apart, the researchers used a discovery cohort of more than 95 patients, made up of some 41 with Graves' ophthalmopathy and 57 with stable Graves' hyperthyroidism. Whether ophthalmopathy could be predicted prospectively was tested in an independent validation cohort made up of 18 to 20 hyperthyroidism patients plus 17 patients who later progressed to ophthalmopathy. For training and testing, the 100 or so patients in the discovery cohort were randomly divided in a 7:3 ratio. In addition, the study compared T-cell repertoires in thyroid tissue and in blood from a handful of Graves' hyperthyroidism patients. Following sampling, methimazole starting at 30 mg daily was given to hyperthyroidism patients, and high-dose intravenous methylprednisolone was given to ophthalmopathy patients. TCR Vbeta CDR3 sequencing of 120 to 150 peripheral blood samples (around 45 ophthalmopathy, about 74 hyperthyroidism and approximately 17 progressor patients) is reported in the paper. Beyond this particular receptor, the publication reports: In validation, progression to ophthalmopathy was predicted by the model with 70.59% sensitivity and 72% to 85% specificity, a median of around 6.5 months before onset. No statistical method was used to set the sample size in advance, and investigators knew the group allocation. A model built on a 13 V-J signature distinguished ophthalmopathy from stable hyperthyroidism, reaching 85% to 90% sensitivity and about 81% specificity in cross-validation and 80%/75% in testing. Blood samples also contained most of the expanded thyroid clonotypes (frequency above 0.001), which suggests that blood repertoires may reflect thyroid immune responses.

The TCR beta CDR3 regions were amplified from the RNA transcripts. The TCR CDR3 was subjected to a first round of RT-PCR using the HTBI primer set and the Qiagen OneStep RT-PCR kit. The libraries were constructed in a second round of multiplex PCR and then size-selected and purified. Sequencing of the libraries was done on an Illumina HiSeq2000 using paired-end 100 bp reads. In the paper's pipeline: SOAPnuke was used to process the raw data, removing reads that contained adapters or uncalled bases, had a mean Phred below 15, or lacked an exact match to the constant primer or identifier. High-quality paired reads were merged with COPE v1.2.5, and unique nucleotide sequences were defined as clonotypes. MiTCR v1.1 was used to align clonotypes to the IMGT TRBV, TRBD and TRBJ reference segments. Only V-J combinations with frequency above 0.0001, covering 99% to 99.2% of repertoires, were analysed. A TCS score was defined as the ratio between F50 (clonal expansion) and ExV (chaos), using BLOSUM62-based TCRdist between CDR3 peptides within each V-J. Welch's t-statistics and random forest reduced some 510 V-J features to 13, which were used in a naive Bayes classifier (R e1071). Using fastp at Q25 and MiXCR, TCRdb reprocessed the public reads and kept productive beta chains. Each CDR3 protein appears once, grouped with its most common genes and DNA. TCRdb's processing, not the authors', yielded these V and J calls. The sample yields about 250,000 distinct CDR3 sequences; about 25% were counted once. Roughly a third of the sample is taken by the ten largest.

This clonotype was recorded many times. The antigen it binds to is not known. No qualities accompany the bases; no much larger clone lies one base away. Ophthalmopathy patients had moderately to severely active disease, Clinical Activity Score of at least 3, NOSPECS grade of at least 4, and duration under 3 months. Patients with uncontrolled infections, other autoimmune diseases, pregnancy or lactation were excluded. Diagnoses were established on the basis of clinical symptoms, serum thyroxine and TRAb, thyroid ultrasound, and orbital computed tomography. PBMCs were isolated from 10 ml of fresh peripheral blood by Ficoll-Paque density gradient centrifugation. Total RNA was extracted with Trizol reagent, and quality was checked on an Agilent 2100 Bioanalyzer. From cysteine to phenylalanine, the CDR3 is 17 amino acids long. The sequence is cut down to CDR3 DNA, 51 bases in frame from base 1. The CDR1 and CDR2 encoded by the germline V gene are MDHEN and SYDVKM. V is pared back by 2 bases and J by 1 base, with 18 bases lying between the germline termini.

The rearranged chain carries TRBV28 and TRBJ2-7; tentative D gene TRBD2, with 6 bases matching. Sequencing input: blood. The receptor's source is a woman in her thirties or forties with Graves' ophthalmopathy. CDR3 region: CASSLPRYGGTSYEQYF. In nucleotide form, the sequence is TGTGCCAGCAGTTTACCAAGGTACGGCGGGACGTCCTACGAGCAGTACTTC.